These 32 T cell receptor beta chains were all obtained from the same sample, sequenced in a study of T-cell memory formation after mild COVID-19. TCRdb fed the 5' RACE reads into MiXCR, producing one record per CDR3 protein. The sample lists approximately 390,000 distinct CDR3 sequences, 15% to 20% seen once, with roughly 21% in the top ten. The sequenced sample was PBMCs or a T cell subset sorted from them (not recorded which). These receptors originate from a man aged 18 to 35 who had mild COVID-19 (a few samples of this study predate the infection). Cell type and time point are not known.

The chain carries TRBV7-2 and TRBJ2-3; D remains ambiguous. V lost 5 bases and J 2 bases, leaving 8 bases between the germline ends. In germline, CDR1 is SGHTA, CDR2 FQGNSA. The CDR3 is 13 amino acids. The CDR3 spells CASSATNTDTQYF. The CDR3 DNA follows: TGTGCCAGCAGCGCCACAAACACAGATACGCAGTATTTT.

J is TRBJ1-5 and V is TRBV5-1, with TRBD1 matching 9 bases. The CDR3 covers 14 residues. From germline, CDR1 is SGHRS and CDR2 YFSETQ. V shed 4 bases, J shed 5 bases, and the junction held 4 bases outside the gene matches. CDR3 coding DNA: TGCGCCAGCAGCCCGGGACAGGGTGATCAGCCCCAGCATTTT. Translated, it gives CASSPGQGDQPQHF.

The chain has TRBV5-1 and TRBJ1-5; weak D call: TRBD1 (5 bases). Per the germline V gene, CDR1 is SGHRS and CDR2 is YFSETQ. V gave up 1 base and J gave up 8 bases, with 10 bases separating them. The CDR3 length is 13 residues. CDR3 loop: CASSLRVGEPQHF. For the CDR3, the DNA is TGCGCCAGCAGCTTGAGAGTGGGGGAGCCCCAGCATTTT. Full variable domain (missing parts from reference TRBV5-1 and TRBJ1-5): KAGVTQTPRYLIKTRGQQVTLSCSPISGHRSVSWYQQTPGQGLQFLFEYFSETQRNKGNFPGRFSGRQFSNSRSEMNVSTLELGDSALYLCASSLRVGEPQHFGDGTRLSIL.

The chain joins TRBV29-1 to TRBJ2-5; TRBD1 matches 8 bases. CDR1 and CDR2 (germline): SQVTM, ANQGSEA. With 7 bases clipped from V and 2 bases from J, the junction kept 6 bases outside the gene matches. The CDR3 loop spans 13 amino acids. CDR3 loop: CSAETGVQETQYF. The CDR3 coding sequence is TGCAGCGCGGAGACAGGGGTACAAGAGACCCAGTACTTC.

This clonotype was seen only a few times. V usage is TRBV20-1 and J usage is TRBJ1-1; D is possibly TRBD1 (5 bases). Germline V gene data show CDR1 as DFQATT and CDR2 as SNEGSKA (reference sequence). Trimming removed 3 bases from V and 0 bases from J, with 11 bases in between. The CDR3 consists of 14 residues. CDR3 coding DNA: TGCAGTGCTAGGGAGACAGTCATGAACACTGAAGCTTTCTTT. Amino acids: CSARETVMNTEAFF.

This clonotype appeared a single time. This chain connects TRBV29-1 to TRBJ2-3; 10 bases fit TRBD1. In germline, CDR1 is SQVTM, CDR2 ANQGSEA. This CDR3 spans 15 amino acids. The junction had 7 bases not matched to a gene; V was cut back by 1 base and J by 6 bases. Here the CDR3 DNA reads TGCAGCGTTGAAGCGCGACAGGGGGCGCTGGATACGCAGTATTTT. Amino acids: CSVEARQGALDTQYF.

This chain links TRBV5-1 with TRBJ1-3, with D maybe TRBD1 (5 bases). Germline loops: CDR1 SGHRS, CDR2 YFSETQ. Trimming cost V 4 bases and J 4 bases, with 15 bases left between them. CDR3 length: 15 residues. Here the CDR3 DNA reads TGCGCCAGCAGCCAATCCGGACACCAGGGAAACACCATATATTTT. Its translation is CASSQSGHQGNTIYF. Full variable domain (remainder filled in from reference TRBV5-1 and TRBJ1-3): KAGVTQTPRYLIKTRGQQVTLSCSPISGHRSVSWYQQTPGQGLQFLFEYFSETQRNKGNFPGRFSGRQFSNSRSEMNVSTLELGDSALYLCASSQSGHQGNTIYFGEGSWLTVV.

This clonotype came up many times. The chain combines TRBV7-9 with TRBJ2-3; maybe TRBD2 (7 bases). The germline V and J ends were trimmed by 11 bases and 7 bases, with 22 bases remaining between them. The CDR3 loop spans 14 amino acids. CDR1 is SEHNR, CDR2 FQNEAQ, per germline (reference sequence). The CDR3 region is CAGGAASSVNTQYF. The DNA for the CDR3 is TGTGCCGGGGGGGCAGCCTCTAGCGTGAATACGCAGTATTTT.

A single count supports this clonotype. The V gene is TRBV19, the J gene TRBJ2-5; D not certain. The V gene's germline CDR1 is LNHDA and CDR2 SQIVND (reference sequence). With 3 bases removed from V and 0 bases from J, the gap between germline ends came to 14 bases. This CDR3 contains 16 residues. Here the CDR3 reads CASSMTFGHYQETQYF. The CDR3 DNA reads TGTGCCAGTAGTATGACGTTCGGTCACTACCAAGAGACCCAGTACTTC.

This clonotype was recorded many times. This chain's CDR3 is CSATASSYEQYV. The DNA for the CDR3 is TGCAGTGCTACGGCCAGCTCCTACGAGCAGTACGTC. The J gene is TRBJ2-7, the V gene TRBV20-1; D is uncertain. V gave up 4 bases and J gave up 0 bases, with 7 bases separating them. CDR1 DFQATT and CDR2 SNEGSKA come from the germline V gene (reference sequence). The CDR3 totals 12 residues.

This clonotype was counted many times. The gene calls are TRBV6-1 and TRBJ2-3; TRBD2 agrees at 9 bases. Germline values: CDR1 MNHNS, CDR2 SASEGT. V shed 2 bases, J shed 4 bases, and the junction held 4 bases outside the gene matches. This CDR3 region has 15 residues. The chain's CDR3 is CASSEKSSGADTQYF. CDR3 nucleotides: TGTGCCAGCAGTGAAAAATCTAGCGGGGCAGATACGCAGTATTTT.

The V call is TRBV3-1, the J call TRBJ1-2; 7 bases map to TRBD1. Germline-derived CDR1 and CDR2 are LGHDT and YNNKEL (reference sequence). This CDR3 has 17 amino acids. V shed 1 base and J 4 bases; nucleotides not matched to a gene: 12. CDR3 DNA sequence: TGTGCCAGCAGCCAAGGGTTGAGAGGGGGCCAGGGCTATGGCTACACCTTC. Protein product: CASSQGLRGGQGYGYTF.

This rearrangement joins TRBV11-2 to TRBJ2-3, with D possibly matching TRBD1 (6 bases). V was pared by 1 base and J by 2 bases, with 10 bases between. The germline CDR1 and CDR2 sequences are SGHAT and FQNNGV. The CDR3 runs to 15 residues. Here the CDR3 DNA reads TGTGCCAGCAGCTTAGTGGGGGCCCTCACAGATACGCAGTATTTT. Translating gives CASSLVGALTDTQYF.

This clonotype was seen more than once but under ten times. The V gene is TRBV21-1, the J gene TRBJ2-7; the DNA was not used to check the table's D call, TRBD1. TRBV21-1 constitutes a pseudogene. The length of the CDR3 is 14 residues. The CDR3 protein is CASKCSVPCYEQYF. The DNA for the CDR3 is TGTGCCAGCAAGTGTAGTGTCCCATGCTACGAGCAGTACTTC.

The chain employs TRBV7-2 and TRBJ2-1, with TRBD1 matching 9 bases. The CDR3 is 13 amino acids. The germline gives CDR1 SGHTA, CDR2 FQGNSA. V lost 7 bases to trimming and J lost 7 bases; unmatched junction nucleotides: 5. The CDR3 region is CASTWTGDNEQFF. The CDR3 coding sequence is TGTGCCAGCACCTGGACAGGGGATAATGAGCAGTTCTTC.

This clonotype was counted a few times. The J gene is TRBJ2-1, the V gene TRBV10-2, with TRBD2 matching over 9 bases. This CDR3 comprises 12 residues. The junction had 8 bases not matched to a gene; V was cut back by 5 bases and J by 15 bases. Germline loops: CDR1 WSHSY, CDR2 SAAADI. CDR3 sequence: CASSRTSAAGFF. CDR3 DNA sequence: TGCGCCAGCAGTAGGACTAGCGCGGCGGGGTTCTTC.

V usage is TRBV9 and J usage is TRBJ2-5; 7 positions agree with TRBD1. Trimming took 3 bases from V and 7 from J; bases not matched to a gene: 9. Germline V gene sequence: CDR1 SGDLS, CDR2 YYNGEE. CDR3 size: 14 residues. The CDR3 loop reads CASSAGHPGGTQYF. CDR3 coding DNA: TGTGCCAGCAGCGCCGGACATCCAGGGGGGACCCAGTACTTC.

This clonotype was counted only a few times. V and J are TRBV7-3 and TRBJ2-6; unclear D gene. Germline loops: CDR1 SGHTA, CDR2 FQGTGA. The CDR3 contains 16 residues. The V and J ends lost 5 bases and 0 bases respectively, with 11 bases between them. In DNA, the CDR3 is TGTGCCAGCAGCCCCAGCCTGATCTCTGGGGCCAACGTCCTGACTTTC. Translating it yields CASSPSLISGANVLTF.

This sequence joins TRBV5-6 and TRBJ2-5; TRBD1 matches 10 bases. The CDR3 totals 17 residues. The J segment lost 4 bases and the V segment lost 0 bases, leaving 9 bases of the junction unmatched. Germline CDR1 SGHDT, CDR2 YYEEEE. CDR3 in amino acids: CASSLARGQGRLETQYF. CDR3 in DNA: TGTGCCAGCAGCTTGGCCAGGGGACAGGGGAGGCTAGAGACCCAGTACTTC.

The gene calls are TRBV19 and TRBJ2-2; 7 bases line up with TRBD1. The CDR3 loop spans 13 amino acids. J lost 4 bases, V lost 10 bases, and 6 bases had no gene match. Per the germline V gene, CDR1 is LNHDA and CDR2 is SQIVND (reference sequence). The CDR3 protein is CATTGATTGELFF. For the CDR3, the DNA is TGTGCCACCACAGGGGCAACCACCGGGGAGCTGTTTTTT. The full variable domain, completed using reference TRBV19 and TRBJ2-2, is DGGITQSPKYLFRKEGQNVTLSCEQNLNHDAMYWYRQDPGQGLRLIYYSQIVNDFQKGDIAEGYSVSREKKESFPLTVTSAQKNPTAFYLCATTGATTGELFFGEGSRLTVL.

In this sample, this clonotype turned up a few times. V usage is TRBV4-1 and J usage is TRBJ2-3, with 7 bases identical to TRBD2. The V gene's germline CDR1 is MGHRA and CDR2 YSYEKL. This CDR3 has 14 amino acids. V dropped 5 bases and J dropped 7; count of bases not matched to a gene: 9. CDR3 residues: CASSDRTSPNTQYF. DNA of the CDR3: TGCGCCAGCAGCGATAGGACTAGTCCCAATACGCAGTATTTT.

This clonotype was seen more than once but under ten times. The chain combines TRBV4-1 with TRBJ2-7, with 7 bases lining up with TRBD1. CDR1 is MGHRA, CDR2 YSYEKL, per germline. This CDR3 has 19 amino acids. With V trimmed by 1 base and J by 5 bases, 20 bases remained unmatched. CDR3 in DNA: TGCGCCAGCAGCCAAGCCGACAGGGACCGTCCGTCTAGTGGGGACGAGCAGTACGTC. Protein: CASSQADRDRPSSGDEQYV.

The chain couples TRBV7-2 to TRBJ2-1, with TRBD1 matching over 8 bases. Looked up from germline, CDR1 is SGHTA and CDR2 is FQGNSA. V lost 1 base to trimming and J lost 4 bases; unmatched junction nucleotides: 9. This CDR3 comprises 17 residues. CDR3 in DNA: TGTGCCAGCAGCTTAGGGGCCGTCAGGGGGCCATACAATGAGCAGTTCTTC. It encodes CASSLGAVRGPYNEQFF.

This rearrangement joins TRBV20-1 to TRBJ2-3; D unresolved. The CDR3 totals 14 residues. Trimming removed 0 bases at V and 0 bases at J, with 7 bases between. CDR1 is DFQATT, CDR2 SNEGSKA, per germline (reference sequence). The DNA for the CDR3 is TGCAGTGCTAGAGACAGGTTGAGCACAGATACGCAGTATTTT. Its protein is CSARDRLSTDTQYF.

This clonotype occurred a few times. This chain joins TRBV27 and TRBJ2-1, with TRBD1 identical over 8 bases. The J segment lost 8 bases and the V segment lost 3 bases, leaving 12 bases of the junction unmatched. The CDR3 length is 16 residues. Looked up from germline, CDR1 is MNHEY and CDR2 is SMNVEV (reference sequence). The chain's CDR3 is CASSLYGTGNDHEQFF. The CDR3 DNA sequence: TGTGCCAGCAGTTTGTACGGGACAGGTAACGACCATGAGCAGTTCTTC.

The rearrangement joins TRBV27 to TRBJ2-7, with a tentative D call TRBD1 (6 bases). Trimming pared 5 bases from V and 0 bases from J, leaving 11 bases between. There are 14 residues in the CDR3. Germline V gene sequence: CDR1 MNHEY, CDR2 SMNVEV (reference sequence). The CDR3 coding sequence is TGTGCCAGCAGTGCGACACAGGGCTCCTACGAGCAGTACTTC. Its protein product is CASSATQGSYEQYF.

The J gene is TRBJ1-5, the V gene TRBV7-8, with D tentatively TRBD1 (5 bases). V lost 5 bases and J lost 6, with 14 bases in between. In germline, CDR1 is SGHVS, CDR2 FQNEAQ. The CDR3 contains 14 residues. The CDR3 reads CASSLVGGTQPQHF. CDR3 nucleotides: TGTGCCAGCAGCCTAGTCGGGGGGACTCAGCCCCAGCATTTT.

This clonotype was detected only a few times. This chain connects TRBV5-1 to TRBJ1-6; D uncertain. This CDR3 comprises 14 residues. The V gene's germline CDR1 is SGHRS and CDR2 YFSETQ. The V end was cut by 0 bases, the J end by 5 bases, with 6 bases between. CDR3 DNA sequence: TGCGCCAGCAGCTTGGGGGCAGATAATTCACCCCTCCACTTT. Its protein product is CASSLGADNSPLHF.

The J gene is TRBJ1-5, the V gene TRBV7-9; D ambiguous. The length of the CDR3 is 14 residues. Germline CDR1 and CDR2: SEHNR and FQNEAQ (reference sequence). V was clipped by 5 bases and J by 0 bases, with 8 bases between them. The CDR3 protein is CASSRSDSNQPQHF. The CDR3 region has the DNA TGTGCCAGCAGCCGCAGTGATAGCAATCAGCCCCAGCATTTT. Full variable domain (missing parts from reference TRBV7-9 and TRBJ1-5): DTGVSQNPRHKITKRGQNVTFRCDPISEHNRLYWYRQTLGQGPEFLTYFQNEAQLEKSRLLSDRFSAERPKGSFSTLEIQRTEQGDSAMYLCASSRSDSNQPQHFGDGTRLSIL.

J is TRBJ1-2 and V is TRBV6-5, with a weak D call TRBD1 (5 bases). Germline loops: CDR1 MNHEY, CDR2 SVGAGI. The CDR3 covers 13 residues. The V and J ends lost 6 bases and 2 bases respectively, with 10 bases between them. CDR3 in amino acids: CASSVSGNYGYTF. As DNA, the CDR3 is TGTGCCAGCAGCGTCTCAGGGAACTATGGCTACACCTTC.

The rearrangement links TRBV6-2 or TRBV6-3 to TRBJ2-1, with 9 bases aligning to TRBD1. Losses at the gene ends were 2 bases for V and 7 bases for J; bases not matched to a gene: 9. The CDR3 length is 16 residues. Looked up from germline, CDR1 is MNHEY and CDR2 is SVGEGT. The CDR3 DNA follows: TGTGCCAGCAGTTACACCGGGACAGGGCTGGTGAATGAGCAGTTCTTC. Translating it yields CASSYTGTGLVNEQFF.

This clonotype was observed a handful of times. This rearrangement joins TRBV12-3 or TRBV12-4 to TRBJ1-5, with 7 nucleotides matching TRBD1. The length of the CDR3 is 15 residues. V shed 5 bases, J shed 6 bases, and the junction held 10 bases outside the gene matches. In nucleotides, the CDR3 is TGTGCCAGCAGTCCCGCGGACAGGTTGGGTCAGCCCCAGCATTTT. Translating gives CASSPADRLGQPQHF.